The 25 T cell receptor beta chains below all came from one sample that was sequenced in a study of identical twins. TCRdb re-called the 5' RACE reads with MiXCR, one entry per CDR3 protein. The profile shows about 280,000 distinct CDR3 sequences, approximately 8% of them singletons. The sample also formed part of further work on yellow fever vaccine responses in identical twins.

The sequencing input was memory (CD45RO+) T cells sorted from blood. Source of these receptors: a woman between 18 and 30 years old in good health.

The chain is built from TRBV6-5 and TRBJ2-2; D is unclear. Trimming took 3 bases from V and 1 from J, leaving 6 bases between them. This CDR3 is 14 amino acids long. Germline-derived CDR1 and CDR2 are MNHEY and SVGAGI. The CDR3 DNA follows: TGTGCCAGCAGTTATTCAGAGAACACCGGGGAGCTGTTTTTT. This gives the protein CASSYSENTGELFF.

This clonotype was observed a few times. The CDR3 region has the DNA TGCGCCAGCAGCCCCCGTGGGGAGGATTCACCCCTCCACTTT. Protein product: CASSPRGEDSPLHF. The chain recombines TRBV5-1 with TRBJ1-6; no definite D call. With 4 bases removed from V and 8 bases from J, the gap between germline ends came to 13 bases. This CDR3 comprises 14 residues. Germline-derived CDR1 and CDR2 are SGHRS and YFSETQ.

This clonotype showed up many times. The chain is built from TRBV7-2 and TRBJ1-3; D gene ambiguous. CDR3 length: 15 amino acids. Trimming removed 3 bases at V and 0 bases at J, with 9 bases between. CDR1 is SGHTA, CDR2 FQGNSA, per germline. In nucleotides, the CDR3 is TGTGCCAGCAGCTTTCAGCGAAGCTCTGGAAACACCATATATTTT. Its protein product is CASSFQRSSGNTIYF. Complete variable domain (other parts from reference TRBV7-2 and TRBJ1-3): GAGVSQSPSNKVTEKGKDVELRCDPISGHTALYWYRQSLGQGLEFLIYFQGNSAPDKSGLPSDRFSAERTGGSVSTLTIQRTQQEDSAVYLCASSFQRSSGNTIYFGEGSWLTVV.

This clonotype occurred a few times. The V call is TRBV6-5, the J call TRBJ2-1, with a weak D call TRBD1 (6 bases). Trimming left V 6 bases short and J 10 bases short, with 13 bases between. CDR1 and CDR2 (germline): MNHEY, SVGAGI. The CDR3 length is 12 residues. The CDR3 reads CASRAGALEQFF. CDR3 nucleotide sequence: TGTGCCAGCAGGGCAGGGGCGTTAGAGCAGTTCTTC.

The rearrangement joins TRBV5-5 to TRBJ1-5, with D uncertain. V was pared by 0 bases and J by 4 bases, with 11 bases between. Germline CDR1 SGHKS, CDR2 YYEKEE (reference sequence). The CDR3 contains 15 residues. The CDR3 DNA reads TGTGCCAGCAGCTTGGCCCCGGGGTCAAATCAGCCCCAGCATTTT. Amino acids: CASSLAPGSNQPQHF.

The CDR3 loop is CASRWGQGDGYTF. Here the CDR3 DNA reads TGCGCCAGCAGATGGGGACAGGGGGATGGCTACACCTTC. The chain couples TRBV5-1 to TRBJ1-2; the match to TRBD1 covers 11 bases. The CDR3 contains 13 residues. Per germline, CDR1 SGHRS and CDR2 YFSETQ. J gave up 6 bases and V 5 bases, and 3 bases lay outside the gene matches.

This clonotype was observed a few times. The rearrangement uses TRBV11-2 and TRBJ2-5, with TRBD1 matching 7 bases. This CDR3 spans 16 amino acids. The germline CDR1 and CDR2 sequences are SGHAT and FQNNGV. J was trimmed by 3 bases and V by 1 base; bases with no gene match: 8. The CDR3 region has the DNA TGTGCCAGCAGCTTAGTTTTCAGGGGGATTAAAGAGACCCAGTACTTC. Translating it yields CASSLVFRGIKETQYF.

This clonotype was found a few times. This sequence joins TRBV27 and TRBJ2-2; TRBD1 matches 7 bases. The CDR3 length is 14 residues. The V and J ends lost 5 bases and 5 bases, in that order; junction bases with no gene match: 5. Germline V gives CDR1 MNHEY, CDR2 SMNVEV (reference sequence). CDR3 residues: CASSPDRVTGELFF. CDR3 nucleotide sequence: TGTGCCAGCAGTCCCGACAGGGTTACCGGGGAGCTGTTTTTT.

This clonotype was counted between two and nine times. The chain joins TRBV20-1 to TRBJ2-1, with 10 positions matching TRBD2. Trimming took 0 bases from V and 8 from J; bases not matched to a gene: 7. The CDR3 length is 15 residues. In germline, CDR1 is DFQATT, CDR2 SNEGSKA (reference sequence). The CDR3 is CSAREASGGRDEQFF. The CDR3 nucleotides are TGCAGTGCTAGAGAGGCTAGCGGGGGACGGGATGAGCAGTTCTTC.

The V and J genes are TRBV2 and TRBJ2-2; the match to TRBD2 covers 15 bases. This CDR3 is 15 amino acids long. Germline loops: CDR1 SNHLY, CDR2 FYNNEI. After removal of 7 bases from V and 8 bases from J, the junction contained 5 bases not matched to a gene. The CDR3: CASKGLAGGPGELFF. The CDR3 nucleotides read TGTGCCAGCAAAGGACTAGCGGGAGGGCCGGGGGAGCTGTTTTTT.

This chain links TRBV20-1 with TRBJ2-3; the D gene is possibly TRBD2 (7 bases). CDR1 is DFQATT, CDR2 SNEGSKA, per germline (reference sequence). V was pared by 6 bases and J by 4 bases, with 11 bases between. The length of the CDR3 is 12 residues. The DNA of the CDR3 is TGCAGTGCGGCGGGGGCGGCAGATACGCAGTATTTT. Translated, it gives CSAAGAADTQYF.

This clonotype has a count of ten or more. The V call is TRBV7-9, the J call TRBJ2-5, with TRBD1 identical over 9 bases. This CDR3 has 16 residues. In germline, CDR1 is SEHNR, CDR2 FQNEAQ (reference sequence). V gave up 1 base and J gave up 4 bases; unmatched junction bases: 7. As DNA, the CDR3 is TGTGCCAGCAGCTTAGGTGACAGGGGGAGCGGAGAGACCCAGTACTTC. It specifies CASSLGDRGSGETQYF.

In this sample, this clonotype turned up many times. This chain joins TRBV12-3 or TRBV12-4 and TRBJ1-1, with D uncertain. The CDR3 is 13 amino acids. V lost 1 base, J lost 5 bases, and 8 bases lay in between. The CDR3 DNA reads as TGTGCCAGCAGTTTAGGGGCGCGGACTGAAGCTTTCTTT. Translation: CASSLGARTEAFF.

In its sample, this clonotype was seen many times. The rearrangement joins TRBV6-1 to TRBJ1-1, with 10 positions matching TRBD1. V trimming: 7 bases; J trimming: 1 base; junction bases outside the gene matches: 12. The germline V gene encodes CDR1 MNHNS and CDR2 SASEGT. The CDR3 is 17 amino acids. This CDR3 reads CASKPGQGVRPNTEAFF. The CDR3 DNA reads as TGTGCCAGCAAACCCGGACAGGGGGTTCGCCCGAACACTGAAGCTTTCTTT.

This clonotype was seen many times. The chain couples TRBV12-3 or TRBV12-4 to TRBJ2-5; 7 bases line up with TRBD2. This CDR3 is 16 amino acids long. With V trimmed by 2 bases and J by 2 bases, 8 bases remained unmatched. In DNA, the CDR3 is TGTGCCAGCAGTTTACTCTTAAGGACTAGTCAAGAGACCCAGTACTTC. It translates to CASSLLLRTSQETQYF.

The chain uses TRBV2 and TRBJ1-1, with 7 positions matching TRBD1. This CDR3 comprises 16 residues. After removal of 2 bases from V and 1 base from J, the junction contained 7 bases not matched to a gene. Looked up from germline, CDR1 is SNHLY and CDR2 is FYNNEI. CDR3: CASSERRGQRNTEAFF. As DNA, the CDR3 is TGTGCCAGCAGTGAAAGGAGGGGACAGAGGAACACTGAAGCTTTCTTT.

As regards this clonotype: A much bigger clone sits one base away, suggesting this may be a read error. The chain combines TRBV7-2 with TRBJ2-5; perhaps TRBD2 as D (6 bases). This CDR3 has 15 residues. Germline V CDR1 and CDR2: SGHTA, FQGNSA. CDR3 nucleotides: TGTGCCAGCAGCTTAAATGGAGCACCGGGGGAGACCCAGTGCTTC. Protein sequence: CASSLNGAPGETQCF.

Only a few counts were recorded for this clonotype. As DNA, the CDR3 is TGCAGCGCCCCTTTGGGGGGAAAACTGTTTTTT. Its protein product is CSAPLGGKLFF. V and J are TRBV29-1 and TRBJ1-4, with a possible D match to TRBD1 (5 bases). The CDR3 has 11 amino acids. The ends were cut back, 7 bases at V and 10 bases at J, with 13 bases in the middle. From germline, CDR1 is SQVTM and CDR2 ANQGSEA.

This clonotype has more than one count but fewer than ten. The gene calls are TRBV12-3 or TRBV12-4 and TRBJ2-3; TRBD2 agrees at 7 bases. The CDR3 spans 15 residues. V dropped 6 bases and J dropped 5; count of bases not matched to a gene: 11. CDR3: CASRERGGGKDTQYF. DNA for the CDR3: TGTGCCAGCAGGGAGCGGGGTGGGGGAAAAGATACGCAGTATTTT.

Note on this clonotype: The junction departs from germline at one end; a sequencing error may be responsible. The chain carries TRBV6-2 or TRBV6-3 and TRBJ2-7; 9 nucleotides line up with TRBD1. CDR1 and CDR2 (germline): MNHEY, SVGEGT. The CDR3 consists of 15 residues. The CDR3 DNA reads TGTGCCAGCCTCCCCGGGGACAGGGTATCGTCCGAGCAGCACTTC. Translation gives CASLPGDRVSSEQHF.

The chain recombines TRBV3-1 with TRBJ1-2; no clear D gene. V lost 4 bases and J lost 7, with 19 bases in between. The CDR3 totals 15 residues. Germline loops: CDR1 LGHDT, CDR2 YNNKEL (reference sequence). The CDR3 region has the DNA TGTGCCAGCAGCCTCGAAGGGAACCCGGGCTGTGGCTACACCTTC. Protein product: CASSLEGNPGCGYTF.

The CDR3 DNA follows: TGCAGCGTTGGGGGCGCGGGTCAGCCCCAGCATTTT. The encoded protein is CSVGGAGQPQHF. V usage is TRBV29-1 and J usage is TRBJ1-5, with a tentative D call TRBD1 (5 bases). The CDR3 loop spans 12 amino acids. V lost 4 bases and J 6 bases, leaving 10 bases between the germline ends. Germline CDR1 SQVTM, CDR2 ANQGSEA.

This clonotype has just a few counts. The chain has TRBV10-3 and TRBJ2-1, with D hard to call. Deletions cut 6 bases from V and 2 bases from J, with 8 bases between. Germline lookup yields CDR1 ENHRY and CDR2 SYGVKD. The CDR3 is 13 amino acids. The CDR3 DNA reads TGTGCCATCAGCCCCCCCCCCTACAATGAGCAGTTCTTC. Amino acid sequence: CAISPPPYNEQFF.

The table lists this clonotype with many counts. J is TRBJ2-3 and V is TRBV20-1; 12 bases agree with TRBD2. This CDR3 is built from 16 residues. Losses at the gene ends were 6 bases for V and 2 bases for J; bases not matched to a gene: 9. Germline V gene data show CDR1 as DFQATT and CDR2 as SNEGSKA (reference sequence). CDR3 in amino acids: CSATPGTSGHTDTQYF. CDR3 nucleotide sequence: TGCAGTGCCACCCCTGGGACTAGCGGGCACACAGATACGCAGTATTTT.

This clonotype was seen only a few times. The chain couples TRBV6-1 to TRBJ1-2, with 10 bases that match TRBD1. V trimming: 6 bases; J trimming: 2 bases; junction bases outside the gene matches: 3. The CDR3 covers 14 residues. The germline gives CDR1 MNHNS, CDR2 SASEGT. CDR3: CASRQDRGNYGYTF. The CDR3 bases are TGTGCCAGCAGACAGGACAGGGGGAACTATGGCTACACCTTC.